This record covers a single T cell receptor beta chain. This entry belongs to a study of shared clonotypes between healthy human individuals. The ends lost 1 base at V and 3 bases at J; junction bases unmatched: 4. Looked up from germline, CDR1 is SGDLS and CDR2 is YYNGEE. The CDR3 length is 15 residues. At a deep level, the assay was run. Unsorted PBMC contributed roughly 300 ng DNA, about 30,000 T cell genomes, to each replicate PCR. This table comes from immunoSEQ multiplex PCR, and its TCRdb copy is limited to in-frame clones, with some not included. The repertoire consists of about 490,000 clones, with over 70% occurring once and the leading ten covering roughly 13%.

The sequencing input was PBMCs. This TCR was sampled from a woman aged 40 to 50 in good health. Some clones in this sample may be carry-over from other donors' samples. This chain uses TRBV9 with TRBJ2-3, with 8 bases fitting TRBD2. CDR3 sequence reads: CASSVTSGPTDTQYF. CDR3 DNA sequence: TGTGCCAGCAGCGTAACTAGCGGCCCTACAGATACGCAGTATTTT.